The 9 T cell receptor beta chains presented below share a single source sample, sequenced in a study of beta chain features in type 1 diabetes (dated by TCRdb to the late 2010s). The method behind the library was the immunoSEQ multiplex PCR assay. The entire amount of isolated RNA was reverse transcribed using the High Capacity cDNA Reverse Transcription Kit, so the sequenced TCRB transcripts were expressed ones. Entries here come from immuneACCESS through TCRdb and include only in-frame sequences with V and J called. Some clones fail to appear in such tables; in the studies checked, an unresolved V gene covers under half of the shortfall, and the cause of the remainder is unknown. The sample table holds about 900,000 clones, of which roughly 17% were seen once. The ten largest make up 0.02% to 0.03% of the sample. The specimen sequenced was naive CD4+ T cells from blood. The meaning of the sample's cell subset or site label: true naive CD4+ T cells. These receptors were obtained from a woman under 30 in good health.

This chain connects TRBV9 to TRBJ2-7; 7 bases are a match to TRBD1. V gave up 0 bases and J gave up 2 bases; unmatched junction bases: 5. Germline CDR1 reads SGDLS; CDR2 reads YYNGEE. The CDR3 is 15 amino acids. This CDR3 reads CASSVAGTDPYEQYF. In DNA form, the CDR3 reads TGTGCCAGCAGCGTAGCCGGGACAGACCCCTACGAGCAGTACTTC.

This clone has more than one count but fewer than ten. This sequence joins TRBV7-9 and TRBJ1-1, with 9 positions matching TRBD1. The germline V gene encodes CDR1 SEHNR and CDR2 FQNEAQ (reference sequence). The CDR3 contains 14 residues. The V segment lost 5 bases and the J segment 4 bases; nucleotides outside the gene matches: 5. CDR3 coding DNA: TGTGCCAGCAGCCCCGGGGACAGGGTCACTGAAGCTTTCTTT. Protein product: CASSPGDRVTEAFF. The whole variable domain, remainder taken from reference TRBV7-9 and TRBJ1-1, is DTGVSQNPRHKITKRGQNVTFRCDPISEHNRLYWYRQTLGQGPEFLTYFQNEAQLEKSRLLSDRFSAERPKGSFSTLEIQRTEQGDSAMYLCASSPGDRVTEAFFGQGTRLTVV.

The chain uses TRBV7-3 and TRBJ2-5; a possible D gene is TRBD1 (7 bases). Germline V gene data show CDR1 as SGHTA and CDR2 as FQGTGA. This CDR3 is built from 15 residues. V was pared by 6 bases and J by 2 bases, with 16 bases between. The CDR3 sequence: CASSRLGGGQETQYF. The CDR3 nucleotides are TGTGCCAGCAGTAGACTAGGGGGCGGGCAAGAGACCCAGTACTTC.

This sequence joins TRBV7-2 and TRBJ1-1, with TRBD1 as a possible D gene (5 bases). CDR3 length equals 16 residues. V dropped 5 bases and J dropped 2 bases, with 18 bases sitting between them. The germline V gene has CDR1 SGHTA and CDR2 FQGNSA. The CDR3 spells CASSKWGGLPNTEAFF. For the CDR3, the DNA is TGTGCCAGCAGCAAATGGGGGGGACTGCCTAACACTGAAGCTTTCTTT. The whole variable domain, filled in from reference TRBV7-2 and TRBJ1-1, reads GAGVSQSPSNKVTEKGKDVELRCDPISGHTALYWYRQSLGQGLEFLIYFQGNSAPDKSGLPSDRFSAERTGGSVSTLTIQRTQQEDSAVYLCASSKWGGLPNTEAFFGQGTRLTVV.

This clone was seen only a few times. The chain employs TRBV7-3 and TRBJ2-3; D remains unclear. This CDR3 has 10 residues. Germline V gene lookup returns CDR1 SGHTA and CDR2 FQGTGA. V shed 6 bases and J shed 7 bases, with 5 bases lying between them. As DNA, the CDR3 is TGTGCCAGCAGACCTTATACGCAGTATTTT. It translates to CASRPYTQYF. Full variable domain (remainder filled in from reference TRBV7-3 and TRBJ2-3): GAGVSQTPSNKVTEKGKYVELRCDPISGHTALYWYRQSLGQGPEFLIYFQGTGAADDSGLPNDRFFAVRPEGSVSTLKIQRTERGDSAVYLCASRPYTQYFGPGTRLTVL.

The chain combines TRBV7-3 with TRBJ2-1, with D perhaps TRBD1 (6 bases). Germline CDR1 is SGHTA and CDR2 is FQGTGA. V was shortened by 5 bases and J by 8 bases, with 16 bases between the two germline ends. This CDR3 has 14 amino acids. CDR3 sequence reads: CASSAYRDIDEQFF. The CDR3 DNA sequence: TGTGCCAGCAGCGCATACCGGGACATCGATGAGCAGTTCTTC.

Details on this clone: Compared with germline, one end of the junction differs, possibly owing to a read error. The rearrangement joins TRBV7-2 to TRBJ2-1; 9 nucleotides line up with TRBD2. The V gene's germline CDR1 is SGHTA and CDR2 FQGNSA. The CDR3 consists of 15 residues. CDR3 residues: CASSVAGVRRFEQFF. DNA of the CDR3: TGTGCCAGCAGCGTAGCGGGAGTACGGCGTTTTGAGCAGTTCTTC.

This clone was counted a few times. V is TRBV5-1 and J is TRBJ2-7; D remains ambiguous. V gave up 3 bases and J gave up 3 bases, with 7 bases separating them. This CDR3 is 12 amino acids long. Germline assignment: CDR1 SGHRS and CDR2 YFSETQ. CDR3 sequence: CASSSGSYEQYF. The CDR3 bases are TGCGCCAGCAGCTCCGGTAGCTACGAGCAGTACTTC.

This clone has just a few counts. This chain joins TRBV18 and TRBJ2-1; the match to TRBD2 covers 10 bases. Per the germline V gene, CDR1 is KGHSH and CDR2 is LQKENI. The CDR3 has 17 residues. V trimming: 3 bases; J trimming: 1 base; junction bases outside the gene matches: 6. Here the CDR3 reads CASSPFSGRWSYNEQFF. The CDR3 region has the DNA TGTGCCAGCTCACCTTTTAGCGGGAGGTGGTCCTACAATGAGCAGTTCTTC. Filled out from reference TRBV18 and TRBJ2-1, the complete variable domain reads NAGVMQNPRHLVRRRGQEARLRCSPMKGHSHVYWYRQLPEEGLKFMVYLQKENIIDESGMPKERFSAEFPKEGPSILRIQQVVRGDSAAYFCASSPFSGRWSYNEQFFGPGTRLTVL.